This T cell receptor (beta chain) was recovered during a study of T cell changes during pregnancy in multiple sclerosis. Measured with immunoSEQ multiplex PCR; TCRdb has only the in-frame clones, and not every one. This table has about 61,000 clones, about nine tenths appearing once. Trimming pared 2 bases from V and 4 bases from J, leaving 9 bases between. The CDR3 is 14 residues long. The germline V gene has CDR1 MNHNY and CDR2 SVGAGI (reference sequence). This chain uses TRBV6-6 with TRBJ1-5; D not certain. Here the sequenced sample was peripheral blood, taken in the first trimester of pregnancy. The source is a female donor in good health, enrolled as a control in a pregnancy study. Written as DNA, the CDR3 is TGTGCCAGCAGTTACCGGTCCCATAATCAGCCCCAGCATTTT. Encoded protein: CASSYRSHNQPQHF.